The clone carrying this T cell receptor (beta chain) was found once. At one end the junction does not follow the germline gene, possibly because of a read error. Multiple V-beta primers and a C-beta primer amplified TCRB from RNA. These TCRB libraries lack any described unique molecular identifiers. A single record per CDR3 protein comes from TCRdb applying MiXCR to the multiplex PCR reads. There are around 30,000 distinct CDR3 sequences in the sample; roughly 64% occur only once, and approximately 31% lies in the top ten. This specimen belongs to a study of tumor-infiltrating lymphocytes in glioblastoma multiforme. CDR3 size: 16 residues. From germline, CDR1 is DFQATT and CDR2 SNEGSKA (reference sequence).

The material sequenced was brain tumor tissue. The sequence derives from a male donor with glioblastoma. The rearrangement joins TRBV20-1 to TRBJ2-2; TRBD2 aligns across 7 bases. CDR3 region: CSVRPAERGGTGELFF. The CDR3 DNA reads TGTAGTGTTAGACCCGCCGAGCGGGGCGGGACCGGGGAGCTGTTTTTT.